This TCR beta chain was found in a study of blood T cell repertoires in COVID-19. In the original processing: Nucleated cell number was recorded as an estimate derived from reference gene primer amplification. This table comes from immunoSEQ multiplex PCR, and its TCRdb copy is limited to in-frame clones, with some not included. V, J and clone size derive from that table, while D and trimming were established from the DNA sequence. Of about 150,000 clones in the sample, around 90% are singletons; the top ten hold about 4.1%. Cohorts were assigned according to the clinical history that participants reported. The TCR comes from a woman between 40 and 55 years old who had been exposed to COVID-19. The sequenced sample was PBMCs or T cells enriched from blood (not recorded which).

In DNA form, the CDR3 reads TGTGCCAGCAGTTTAACAGGGATAGTATCCGAGCAGTACTTC. It specifies CASSLTGIVSEQYF. V and J are TRBV27 and TRBJ2-7; a possible D gene is TRBD1 (6 bases). Trimming shortened V by 2 bases and J by 6 bases, and 14 bases separated the two germline ends. Per germline, CDR1 MNHEY and CDR2 SMNVEV (reference sequence). This CDR3 spans 14 amino acids.